The present entry profiles one TCR beta chain with its context. Its specificity is unknown. The source of the sample is a study of T-cell reconstitution after alpha-beta-depleted transplantation in children. Germline CDR1 is MNHEY and CDR2 is SVGAGI. Trimming at V came to 0 bases and at J to 4 bases, leaving 6 bases not matched to a gene. The CDR3 has 16 amino acids. The TCRbeta library incorporated unique molecular identifiers. TCRdb re-called the PCR reads with MiXCR, one entry per CDR3 protein. The table includes a few hundred thousand distinct CDR3 sequences, approximately 30% detected once. Overall study findings and caveats: The study traced high day-60 TCRbeta diversity in some patients to surviving recipient T cells and thymic progenitors. From newly produced T cells came most of the T-cell counts and diversity one year after transplant. After transplant, at about two months, alpha-beta T cells were reportedly derived from several hundred expanded graft clones.

The chain joins TRBV6-5 to TRBJ2-7; 10 nucleotides match TRBD2. The sample here was PBMCs, taken before TCRalphabeta/CD19-depleted stem cell transplant. The sequence was collected from a boy in the first two years of life with Wiskott-Aldrich syndrome, due to receive a stem cell transplant. CDR3 in amino acids: CASSYSPGLASYEQYF. For the CDR3, the DNA is TGTGCCAGCAGTTACTCTCCGGGACTAGCGTCGTACGAGCAGTACTTC.